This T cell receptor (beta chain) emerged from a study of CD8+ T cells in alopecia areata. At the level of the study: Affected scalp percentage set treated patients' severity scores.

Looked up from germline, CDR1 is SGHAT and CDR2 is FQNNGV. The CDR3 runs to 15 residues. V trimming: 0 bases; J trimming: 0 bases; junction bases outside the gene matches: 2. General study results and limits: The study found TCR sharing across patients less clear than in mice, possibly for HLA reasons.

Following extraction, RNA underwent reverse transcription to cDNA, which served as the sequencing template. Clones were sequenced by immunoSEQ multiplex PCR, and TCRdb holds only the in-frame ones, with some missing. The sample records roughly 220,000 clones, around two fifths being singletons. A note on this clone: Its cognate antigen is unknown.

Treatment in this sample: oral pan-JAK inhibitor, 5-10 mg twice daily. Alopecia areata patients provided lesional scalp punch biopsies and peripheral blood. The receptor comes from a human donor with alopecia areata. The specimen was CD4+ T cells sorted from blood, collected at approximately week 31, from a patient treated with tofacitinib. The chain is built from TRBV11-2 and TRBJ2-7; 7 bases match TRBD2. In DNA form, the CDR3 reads TGTGCCAGCAGCTTAGATTGGACTAGCTCCTACGAGCAGTACTTC. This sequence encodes CASSLDWTSSYEQYF.